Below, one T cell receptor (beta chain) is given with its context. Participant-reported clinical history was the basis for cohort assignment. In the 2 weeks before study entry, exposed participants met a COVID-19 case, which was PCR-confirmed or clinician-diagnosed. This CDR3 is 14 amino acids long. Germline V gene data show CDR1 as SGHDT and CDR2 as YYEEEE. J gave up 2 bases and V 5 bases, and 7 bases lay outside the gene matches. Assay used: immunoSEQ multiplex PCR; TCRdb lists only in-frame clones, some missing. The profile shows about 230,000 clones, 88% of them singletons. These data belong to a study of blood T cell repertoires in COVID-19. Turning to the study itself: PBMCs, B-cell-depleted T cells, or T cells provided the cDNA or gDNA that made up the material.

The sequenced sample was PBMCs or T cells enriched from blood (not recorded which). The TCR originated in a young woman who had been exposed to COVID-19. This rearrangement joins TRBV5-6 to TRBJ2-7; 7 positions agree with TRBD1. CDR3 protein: CASSFRDRAYEQYF. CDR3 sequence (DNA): TGTGCCAGCAGTTTCCGGGACAGAGCCTACGAGCAGTACTTC.